This T cell receptor beta chain was observed in a study of blood T cell repertoires in COVID-19. Study in general: The samples span acute and convalescent COVID-19 from the United States, Italy and Spain. T cells, B-cell-depleted T cells, or PBMCs provided the cDNA or gDNA that served as material.

Authors' analysis steps: Amplification with reference gene primers provided the estimates of nucleated cell counts. Generated by immunoSEQ multiplex PCR, the TCRdb table keeps only in-frame clones and is missing some. Clonal size and the V and J genes are those of that table, whereas D and trimming came from the DNA. The sample lists roughly 180,000 clones; 84% were seen once. This TCR derives from a human donor in a cohort sampled during active COVID-19. The material sequenced was peripheral blood.

Here the CDR3 reads CAIRDRGFHNSPLHF. DNA for the CDR3: TGTGCCATCAGGGACAGGGGGTTTCATAATTCACCCCTCCACTTT. The V call is TRBV10-3, the J call TRBJ1-6; 10 bases are shared with TRBD1. V shed 6 bases and J 5 bases; nucleotides not matched to a gene: 4. CDR1 ENHRY and CDR2 SYGVKD come from the germline V gene. CDR3 size: 15 residues.